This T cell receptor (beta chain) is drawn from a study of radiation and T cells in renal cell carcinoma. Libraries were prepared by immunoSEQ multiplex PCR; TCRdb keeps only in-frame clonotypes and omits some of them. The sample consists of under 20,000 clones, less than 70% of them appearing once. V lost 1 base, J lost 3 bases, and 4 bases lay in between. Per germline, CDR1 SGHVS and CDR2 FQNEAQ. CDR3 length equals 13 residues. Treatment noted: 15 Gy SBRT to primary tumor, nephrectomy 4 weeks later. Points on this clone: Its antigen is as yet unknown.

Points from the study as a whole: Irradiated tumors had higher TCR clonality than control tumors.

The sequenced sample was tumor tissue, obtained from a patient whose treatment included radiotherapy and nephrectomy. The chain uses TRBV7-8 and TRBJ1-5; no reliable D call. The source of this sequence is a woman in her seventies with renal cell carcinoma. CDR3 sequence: CASSLGVNQPQHF. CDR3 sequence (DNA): TGTGCCAGCAGCTTAGGGGTCAATCAGCCCCAGCATTTT.